This TCR beta chain was obtained from a study of glioma-infiltrating T cells after dendritic cell vaccination. Overall study context: Treatment, given 2003 to 2012, was autologous tumor lysate-pulsed dendritic cell vaccination. The study's findings and limits: No direct clonality-survival link was found; a diverse polyclonal response may matter.

The count of this clone is one. The antigen is unknown. Time point: after dendritic cell vaccination, including at tumor progression/relapse. Before vaccination, two weeks after the third vaccination, and at progression, PBMC were collected. TCRB CDR3 was amplified from 2 ug genomic DNA or less. Generated by immunoSEQ multiplex PCR, the TCRdb table keeps only in-frame clones and is missing some. The sample yields approximately 92,000 clones, about 85% seen once. This TCR came from a human donor with glioblastoma. The material sequenced was blood, taken after dendritic cell vaccination.

The CDR3 spells CASSLLGLRNSPLHF. In nucleotides, the CDR3 is TGTGCCAGCAGTTTATTAGGTTTGCGGAATTCACCCCTCCACTTT. The chain uses TRBV27 and TRBJ1-6; no definite D call. This CDR3 region has 15 residues. Germline assignment: CDR1 MNHEY and CDR2 SMNVEV (reference sequence). V was pared by 1 base and J by 7 bases, with 11 bases between.